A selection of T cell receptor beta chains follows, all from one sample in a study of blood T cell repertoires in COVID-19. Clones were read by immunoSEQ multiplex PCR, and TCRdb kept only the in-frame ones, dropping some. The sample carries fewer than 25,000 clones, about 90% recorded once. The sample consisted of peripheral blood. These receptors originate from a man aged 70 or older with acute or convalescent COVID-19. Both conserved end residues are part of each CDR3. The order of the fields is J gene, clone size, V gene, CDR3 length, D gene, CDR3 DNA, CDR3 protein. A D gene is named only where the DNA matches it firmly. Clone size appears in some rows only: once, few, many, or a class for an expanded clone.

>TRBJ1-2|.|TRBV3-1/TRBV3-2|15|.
TGTGCCAGCAGCCAATATATAGGGGGGGCTGTCGGCTACACCTTC
CASSQYIGGAVGYTF
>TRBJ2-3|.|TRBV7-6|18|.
TGTGCCAGCAGTATGGCTTTCCCGACAATATCTAGCACAGATACGCAGTATTTT
CASSMAFPTISSTDTQYF
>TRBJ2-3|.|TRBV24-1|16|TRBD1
TGTGCCACCAGTGATCCTGCCGGGACAGGGGGAGATACGCAGTATTTT
CATSDPAGTGGDTQYF
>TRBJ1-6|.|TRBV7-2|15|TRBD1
TGTGCCAGCAGCTTAGGGACAGGGATAAATTCACCCCTCCACTTT
CASSLGTGINSPLHF
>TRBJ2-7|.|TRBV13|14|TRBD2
TGTGCCAGCAGAAGAGCGGGAACCGGCTACGAGCAGTACTTC
CASRRAGTGYEQYF
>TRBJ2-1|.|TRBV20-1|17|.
TGCAGTGCTAGTCCTAGCGTCATACCAAAGGACTACAATGAGCAGTTCTTC
CSASPSVIPKDYNEQFF
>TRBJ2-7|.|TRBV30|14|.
TGTGCCTGGAGTAGCGGGCGCCCCTCCTACGAGCAGTACTTC
CAWSSGRPSYEQYF
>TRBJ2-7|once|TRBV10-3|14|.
TGTGCCATCAGTGGCTCTACAGGGTTGGGGACGCAGTACTTC
CAISGSTGLGTQYF
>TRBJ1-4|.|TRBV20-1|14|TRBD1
TGCAGTGCTAGTGAAGGGACAGTGGGTGAAAAACTGTTTTTT
CSASEGTVGEKLFF
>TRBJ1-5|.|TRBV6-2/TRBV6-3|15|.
TGTGCCAGCAGTTACCCGGGCAGGGTAGGGCAGCCCCAGCATTTT
CASSYPGRVGQPQHF
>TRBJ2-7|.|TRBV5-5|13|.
TGTGCCAGCAGCTTTACAGATACCTACGAGCAGTACTTC
CASSFTDTYEQYF
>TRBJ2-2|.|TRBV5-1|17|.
TGCGCCAGCAGCGAGGGACACCTCGCCACAAACACCGGGGAGCTGTTTTTT
CASSEGHLATNTGELFF
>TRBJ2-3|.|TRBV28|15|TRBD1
TGTGCCAGCCCTCGACAGGGGGTACCCACAGATACGCAGTATTTT
CASPRQGVPTDTQYF
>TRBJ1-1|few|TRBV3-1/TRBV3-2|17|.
TGTGCCAGCAGCCTTATCCCTCCGCAACAGTCATGGACTGAAGCTTTCTTT
CASSLIPPQQSWTEAFF
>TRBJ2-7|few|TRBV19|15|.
TGTGCCAGTAGCGCTCGGTGGACAGAAAACTACGAGCAGTACTTC
CASSARWTENYEQYF
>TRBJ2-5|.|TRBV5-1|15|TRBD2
TGCGCCAGCAACCCCAGGGAGGGTGGTAGAGAGACCCAGTACTTC
CASNPREGGRETQYF
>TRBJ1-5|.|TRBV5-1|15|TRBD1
TGCGCCAGCAGCTTGGAGGGGGCAACGGGACAGCCCCAGCATTTT
CASSLEGATGQPQHF
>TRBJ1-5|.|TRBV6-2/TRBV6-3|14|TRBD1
TGTGCCAGCAGTTGGGGACAGGGCAATCAGCCCCAGCATTTT
CASSWGQGNQPQHF
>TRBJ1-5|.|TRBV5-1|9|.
TGCGCCAGGAGACAGCCCCAGCATTTT
CARRQPQHF
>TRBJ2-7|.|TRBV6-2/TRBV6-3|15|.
TGTGCCAGCAGTTCCACGTCAACAGGAACCTACGAGCAGTACTTC
CASSSTSTGTYEQYF
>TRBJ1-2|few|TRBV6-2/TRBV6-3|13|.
TGTGCCAGCAGTTTACAGGCTACCTATGGCTACACCTTC
CASSLQATYGYTF
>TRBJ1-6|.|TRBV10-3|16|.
TGTGCCATCAGTGACAGGGGCCTCTCCTATAATTCACCCCTCCACTTT
CAISDRGLSYNSPLHF
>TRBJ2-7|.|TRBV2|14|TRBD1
TGTGCCAGCGGAAGACAGGGGGCGGGTTACGAGCAGTACTTC
CASGRQGAGYEQYF
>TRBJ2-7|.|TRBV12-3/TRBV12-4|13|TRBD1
TGTGCCAGCAGTGACAGGGGTCTGGGGGAGCAGTACTTC
CASSDRGLGEQYF
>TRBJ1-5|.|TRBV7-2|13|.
TGTGCCAGCAGCTTAGGGCGGGACCAGCCCCAGCATTTT
CASSLGRDQPQHF
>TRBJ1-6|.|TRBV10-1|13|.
TGCGCCAGCAGCAGGGACTCCGGTTCACCCCTCCACTTT
CASSRDSGSPLHF
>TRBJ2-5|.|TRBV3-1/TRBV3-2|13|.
TGTGCCAGCAGCCAAGATCGCGTCCAGACCCAGTACTTC
CASSQDRVQTQYF
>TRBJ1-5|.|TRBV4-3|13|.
TGCGCCAGCAGCCAGAGTAGCAATCAGCCCCAGCATTTT
CASSQSSNQPQHF
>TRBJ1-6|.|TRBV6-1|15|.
TGTGCCAGCAGTGAACTGAGCTCCTATAATTCACCCCTCCACTTT
CASSELSSYNSPLHF
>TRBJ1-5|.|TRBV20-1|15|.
TGCAGTGCTAGTACGGGACTAATCAGAGGACAGCCCCAGCATTTT
CSASTGLIRGQPQHF